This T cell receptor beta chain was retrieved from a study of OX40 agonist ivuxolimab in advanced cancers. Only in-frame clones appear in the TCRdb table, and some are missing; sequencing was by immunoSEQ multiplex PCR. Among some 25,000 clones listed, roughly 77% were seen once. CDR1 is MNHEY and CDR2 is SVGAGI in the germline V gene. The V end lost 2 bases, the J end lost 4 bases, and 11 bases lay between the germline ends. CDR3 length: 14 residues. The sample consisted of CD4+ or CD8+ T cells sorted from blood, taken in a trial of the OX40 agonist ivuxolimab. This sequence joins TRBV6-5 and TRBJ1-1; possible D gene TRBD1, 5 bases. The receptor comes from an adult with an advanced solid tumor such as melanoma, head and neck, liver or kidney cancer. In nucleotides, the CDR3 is TGTGCCAGCAGTTACGCGGGGGGAGGCACTGAAGCTTTCTTT. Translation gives CASSYAGGGTEAFF.